This T cell receptor (beta chain) was observed in a study of blood T cells in healthy people across ages. Primers used in a second PCR of roughly 6 to 11 cycles were a sample-barcoded 5' primer and a J-beta primer mix. TCRdb recomputed calls from the 5' RACE reads with MiXCR, one row per CDR3 protein. The top ten clones hold around 2.1% of a sample with 1.5 million to 2 million distinct CDR3 sequences, roughly 50% of them seen once. General study findings and limits: Roughly linear declines in TCR beta diversity per million T cells occurred with age.

With respect to this clonotype: Its antigen is undetermined.

Trimming pared 6 bases from V and 6 bases from J, leaving 21 bases between. Germline CDR1 is ENHRY and CDR2 is SYGVKD. The CDR3 covers 15 residues. This chain links TRBV10-3 with TRBJ2-7; TRBD1 or TRBD2 may be the D gene (6 bases each). This clonotype originated in a middle-aged woman in good health. Sequencing was performed on blood. The CDR3 protein is CAIRAAGGERGEQYF. The CDR3 region has the DNA TGTGCCATCAGGGCGGCCGGGGGCGAACGGGGCGAGCAGTACTTC.